This TCR beta chain was observed in a study of shared clonotypes between healthy human individuals. The study, taken as a whole, reports: Memory subsets generally showed lower estimated richness than naive subsets.

The repertoire was sequenced with immunoSEQ multiplex PCR; TCRdb's copy has only in-frame clones and lacks some. The sample yields roughly 2,500,000 clones, 80% to 95% seen once. A note on this clone: Its antigen is undetermined.

The CDR3 has 16 amino acids. J was trimmed by 5 bases and V by 6 bases; bases with no gene match: 9. The germline V gene encodes CDR1 MNHNY and CDR2 SVGAGI (reference sequence). The receptor comes from a man between 18 and 35 years old in good health. Some clones in this sample may be carry-over from other donors' samples. The sample taken for sequencing was naive CD4+ T cells from PBMCs. Regarding subset: CD45RA+ positively selected. This chain joins TRBV6-6 and TRBJ2-1; 11 positions agree with TRBD1. CDR3 sequence: CASSIAGTGGDNEQFF. The CDR3 DNA is TGTGCCAGCAGCATCGCCGGGACAGGGGGTGACAATGAGCAGTTCTTC.